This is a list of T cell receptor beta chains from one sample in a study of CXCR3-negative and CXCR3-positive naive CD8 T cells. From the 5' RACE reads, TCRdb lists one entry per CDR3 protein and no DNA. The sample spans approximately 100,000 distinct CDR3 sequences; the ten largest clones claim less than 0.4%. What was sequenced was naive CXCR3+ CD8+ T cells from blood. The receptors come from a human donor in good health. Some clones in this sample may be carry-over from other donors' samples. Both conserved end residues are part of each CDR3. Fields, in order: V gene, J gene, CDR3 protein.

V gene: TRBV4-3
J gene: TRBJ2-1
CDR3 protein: CASSQPKGTPTF

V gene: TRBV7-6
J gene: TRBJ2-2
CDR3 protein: CASSLLAENTGELFF

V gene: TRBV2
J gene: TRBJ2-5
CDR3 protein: CASSDPTRQSQETQYF

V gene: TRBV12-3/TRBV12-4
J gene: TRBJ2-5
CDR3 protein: CASSYEGTSARWETQYF

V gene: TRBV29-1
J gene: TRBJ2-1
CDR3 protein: CSVDPRGSSGVNEQFF

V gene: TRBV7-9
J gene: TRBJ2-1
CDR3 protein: CASSALVGPSSYNEQFF

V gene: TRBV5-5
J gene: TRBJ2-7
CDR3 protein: CASSPLTGGAYQQYF

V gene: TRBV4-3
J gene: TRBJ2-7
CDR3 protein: CASSQDYTGTYEQYF

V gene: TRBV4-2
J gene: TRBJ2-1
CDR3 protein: CASSQTSVGLFNEQFF

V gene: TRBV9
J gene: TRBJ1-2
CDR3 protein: CASSASGTANYGYTF

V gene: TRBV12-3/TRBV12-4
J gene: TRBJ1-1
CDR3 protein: CASSFVAMSTEAFF

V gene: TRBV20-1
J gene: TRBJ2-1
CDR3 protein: CSARDGGEPPNEQFF

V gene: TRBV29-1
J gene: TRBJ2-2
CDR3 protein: CSAAGLAGGNTGELFF

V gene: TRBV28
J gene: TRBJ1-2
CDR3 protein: CASSFNWDINYGYTF

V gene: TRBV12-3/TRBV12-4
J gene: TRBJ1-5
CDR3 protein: CASSQTPTGQPQHF

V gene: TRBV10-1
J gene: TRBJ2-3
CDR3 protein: CASSVIAGEQSDTQYF

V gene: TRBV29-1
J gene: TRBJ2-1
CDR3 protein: CSVSGTNYNEQFF

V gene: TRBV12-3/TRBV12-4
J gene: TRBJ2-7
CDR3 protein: CASSQPTAQYEQYF

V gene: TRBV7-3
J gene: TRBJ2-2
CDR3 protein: CASSITLGGSGELFF

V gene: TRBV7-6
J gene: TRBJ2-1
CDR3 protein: CASNSGHNEQFF

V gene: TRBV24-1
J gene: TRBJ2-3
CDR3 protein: CATSQSYTRSTDTQYF

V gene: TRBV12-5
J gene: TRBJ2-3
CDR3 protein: CASGLGIAGALTDTQYF

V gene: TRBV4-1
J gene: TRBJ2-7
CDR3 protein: CASSQEPRLAGTYEQYF

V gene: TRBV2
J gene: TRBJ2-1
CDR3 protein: CASTLPGQGHYNEQFF

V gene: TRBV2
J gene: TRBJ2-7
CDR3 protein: CASVPMGAYEQYF

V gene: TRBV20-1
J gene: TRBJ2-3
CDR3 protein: CSARDPIRNTQYF